This is a list of T cell receptor beta chains from one sample in a study of blood T cell repertoires in COVID-19. Using immunoSEQ multiplex PCR, the repertoire was profiled, and TCRdb retains in-frame clones only, with some absent. The table records about 250,000 clones, around 87% of them present only once. Sequenced input: PBMCs or T cells enriched from blood (not recorded which). These receptor sequences come from a woman aged 50 to 60 who had recovered from COVID-19. The CDR3 runs from the conserved cysteine through the conserved F or W. A D gene is named only where the DNA matches it firmly. Rows give clone size only sometimes, using once, few, many, or a class for an expanded clone.

D gene,J gene,V gene,clone size,CDR3 DNA,CDR3 protein
NA,TRBJ1-2,TRBV14,NA,TGTGCCAGCAGCCACCCCAAGGGCAGGGCCATATATGGCTACACCTTC,CASSHPKGRAIYGYTF
TRBD2,TRBJ2-1,TRBV7-2,NA,TGTGCCAGCAGCCCCCCCGGGACTAGAGACAATGAGCAGTTCTTC,CASSPPGTRDNEQFF
TRBD2,TRBJ2-5,TRBV4-1,NA,TGCGCCAGCAGCCAAGCTCCGGGACTAGCAACATCAGAGACCCAGTACTTC,CASSQAPGLATSETQYF
NA,TRBJ2-2,TRBV7-2,NA,TGTGCCAGCAGCTTAGGGTCGGCGGTGGGGGGTACCGGGGAGCTGTTTTTT,CASSLGSAVGGTGELFF
NA,TRBJ1-3,TRBV18,NA,TGTGCCAGCTCACCCCAGCCTGTATTGCGGTCTGGAAACACCATATATTTT,CASSPQPVLRSGNTIYF
TRBD2,TRBJ2-2,TRBV30,few,TGTGCCTGGAGGCATAGACTAGCGGGAGAGTCCGGGGAGCTGTTTTTT,CAWRHRLAGESGELFF
NA,TRBJ1-5,TRBV27,NA,TGTGCCAGCAGTACCCGCGGACAGTTGGATCAGCCCCAGCATTTT,CASSTRGQLDQPQHF
NA,TRBJ1-5,TRBV20-1,NA,TGCAGTGCTAGTGGGGGGCTGCATCAGCCCCAGCATTTT,CSASGGLHQPQHF
NA,TRBJ2-3,TRBV7-6,once,TGTGCCAGCAGCTTAATCGGCCAGGGGTTCGGAGATACGCAGTATTTT,CASSLIGQGFGDTQYF
TRBD1,TRBJ1-4,TRBV5-1,NA,TGCGCCAGCAGCTTAGGGACAGGGGATGAAAAACTGTTTTTT,CASSLGTGDEKLFF
TRBD2,TRBJ2-1,TRBV7-6,NA,TGTGCCAGCAGCTTAATACTAGCGGGGTCTTACAATGAGCAGTTCTTC,CASSLILAGSYNEQFF
TRBD2,TRBJ2-1,TRBV7-8,NA,TGTGCCAGCAGCCCCCGGGCTAGCGGGAGGGTTGATGAGCAGTTCTTC,CASSPRASGRVDEQFF
TRBD2,TRBJ2-4,TRBV2,once,TGTGCCAGCAGAATAGCGGGCTCCTTCGAAAACATTCAGTACTTC,CASRIAGSFENIQYF
TRBD2,TRBJ2-3,TRBV9,NA,TGTGCCAGCAGCGTAACAGCGGGAGAGACAGATACGCAGTATTTT,CASSVTAGETDTQYF
NA,TRBJ2-7,TRBV18,NA,TGTGCCAGCTCTACCGGTCAGGGAGAGCAGTACTTC,CASSTGQGEQYF
NA,TRBJ1-1,TRBV6-2/TRBV6-3,NA,TGTGCCAGCAGTTGGGGGTCCCGAGGGACTGTGAACACTGAAGCTTTCTTT,CASSWGSRGTVNTEAFF
NA,TRBJ1-1,TRBV11-2,NA,TGTGCCAGCAGCCCCTCTCAGGGGACTGAAGCTTTCTTT,CASSPSQGTEAFF
NA,TRBJ2-1,TRBV7-9,NA,TGTGCCAGCAGCTTACAGGGATCCTACAATGAGCAGTTCTTC,CASSLQGSYNEQFF
NA,TRBJ2-3,TRBV5-4,few,TGTGCCAGCAGCTTGGGGCTGGGGGCCACCACACAGCATACGCAGTATTTT,CASSLGLGATTQHTQYF
TRBD2,TRBJ2-7,TRBV28,NA,TGTGCCAGCAGGGCTAGCGGGAGGGTCTACGAGCAGTACTTC,CASRASGRVYEQYF
NA,TRBJ2-7,TRBV9,NA,TGTGCCAGCAGCGTCAGCCCCTCGGGCGAGCAGTACTTC,CASSVSPSGEQYF
NA,TRBJ1-1,TRBV7-9,once,TGTGCCAGCAGCCCCTCCGCCAGGGCTGAAGCTTTCTTT,CASSPSARAEAFF
NA,TRBJ2-3,TRBV19,NA,TGTGCCAGTAGTATCCAATCTGCGGGGGATACGCAGTATTTT,CASSIQSAGDTQYF
NA,TRBJ2-6,TRBV13,once,TGTGCCAGCAGCTTAGGCCGGAGGATCACTGGGGCCAACGTCCTGACTTTC,CASSLGRRITGANVLTF
NA,TRBJ2-7,TRBV19,NA,TGTGCCAGTAGTATCGAGGATGGCCCTTACGAGCAGTACTTC,CASSIEDGPYEQYF
TRBD1,TRBJ2-4,TRBV27,once,TGTGCCAGCAGTTCACAGGGGGCGGCCAAAAACATTCAGTACTTC,CASSSQGAAKNIQYF
TRBD2,TRBJ2-2,TRBV7-2,NA,TGTGCCAGCAGCCCACCCCAAGGACTAGCGGGAGCGAACACCGGGGAGCTGTTTTTT,CASSPPQGLAGANTGELFF
NA,TRBJ2-7,TRBV7-2,NA,TGTGCCAGCAGCTTGGGACTGTTCTACGAGCAGTACTTC,CASSLGLFYEQYF
NA,TRBJ1-5,TRBV6-4,NA,TGTGCCAGCAGCGAGTCACTCGGGCAGCCCCAGCATTTT,CASSESLGQPQHF
NA,TRBJ1-5,TRBV15,NA,TGTGCCACCAGCAGAGGCGGCAGTATTCAGCCCCAGCATTTT,CATSRGGSIQPQHF
TRBD2,TRBJ2-3,TRBV5-4,NA,TGTGCCAGCAGCTCAGGGACTAGCGGGAGGGCCTTAGATACGCAGTATTTT,CASSSGTSGRALDTQYF
TRBD1,TRBJ2-3,TRBV19,NA,TGTGCCAGCGGGACAGGGGAACGCACAGATACGCAGTATTTT,CASGTGERTDTQYF
TRBD1,TRBJ1-3,TRBV6-5,NA,TGTGCCAGCAGAAAACAGGGGGCTGGTGGAAACACCATATATTTT,CASRKQGAGGNTIYF
NA,TRBJ2-7,TRBV27,NA,TGTGCCAGCAGTTTAAATGCTCACTCCTCCTACGAGCAGTACTTC,CASSLNAHSSYEQYF
TRBD1,TRBJ1-2,TRBV5-1,NA,TGCGCCAGCAGCTTGGAACCGGGACAGGGTATTTATGGCTACACCTTC,CASSLEPGQGIYGYTF
NA,TRBJ2-3,TRBV2,NA,TGTGCCTCCACACCGTCAGATACGCAGTATTTT,CASTPSDTQYF
NA,TRBJ2-7,TRBV28,NA,TGTGCCAGCAGTCTACTCGACCGAGGTGCGGAAAGCTACGAGCAGTACTTC,CASSLLDRGAESYEQYF
TRBD2,TRBJ2-1,TRBV5-1,NA,TGCGCCAGCAGCCAGGGGACAGCGGGACTAGCGGGCTTCAATGAGCAGTTCTTC,CASSQGTAGLAGFNEQFF
NA,TRBJ1-2,TRBV28,NA,TGTGCCAGCAGCCGACCCCAGGGTTATGGCTACACCTTC,CASSRPQGYGYTF
TRBD1,TRBJ1-1,TRBV28,NA,TGTGCCAGCAGTTTGCCACAGGGGGCTCTCGGGACTGAAGCTTTCTTT,CASSLPQGALGTEAFF
NA,TRBJ2-1,TRBV2,NA,TGTGCCAGCATTCTTGAGAGTAGCTCCTACAATGAGCAGTTCTTC,CASILESSSYNEQFF
NA,TRBJ1-5,TRBV10-1,NA,TGCGCCAGCAGCGACGAAGCGAATCAGCCCCAGCATTTT,CASSDEANQPQHF
TRBD2,TRBJ2-1,TRBV7-2,NA,TGTGCCAGCAGCTCCTATCTAGCGGGGCAGTTCTTC,CASSSYLAGQFF
NA,TRBJ1-1,TRBV6-5,NA,TGTGCCAGCACCCCGGACAGCCACACTGAAGCTTTCTTT,CASTPDSHTEAFF
TRBD1,TRBJ1-6,TRBV27,once,TGTGCCAGCAGCCATGGGACAGGTGGGAATTCACCCCTCCACTTT,CASSHGTGGNSPLHF
NA,TRBJ2-1,TRBV7-3,NA,TGTGCCAGCAGCCTGACTACCGCCTCAGGTGAGCAGTTCTTC,CASSLTTASGEQFF
NA,TRBJ2-7,TRBV5-1,NA,TGCGCCAGCAGCTCCGGGACTCCCTTGGGCGAGCAGTACTTC,CASSSGTPLGEQYF
NA,TRBJ2-7,TRBV19,once,TGTGCCAGTAGGAATATTCGACGGGGTTCATACGAGCAGTACTTC,CASRNIRRGSYEQYF
TRBD1,TRBJ1-2,TRBV19,NA,TGTGCCAGTACCCCAACGGGAGGACAGGGTAAAGGCTACACCTTC,CASTPTGGQGKGYTF
TRBD1,TRBJ1-5,TRBV6-1,NA,TGTGCCAGCAGTGATCGACAGGGGCGACAGCCCCAGCATTTT,CASSDRQGRQPQHF
TRBD2,TRBJ2-1,TRBV7-3,NA,TGTGCCAGCAGCTTAGGGACTAGCGGTCACAATGAGCAGTTCTTC,CASSLGTSGHNEQFF
NA,TRBJ2-7,TRBV19,once,TGTGCCAGTAGTCCAAACAGAGCCTACGAGCAGTACTTC,CASSPNRAYEQYF
NA,TRBJ2-3,TRBV2,NA,TGTGCCAGCAGTGAAGGGCTAGCCCTCACAGATACGCAGTATTTT,CASSEGLALTDTQYF
NA,TRBJ1-2,TRBV7-2,NA,TGTGCCAGCAGCTTAGTTGCAGGGTCGTATGGCTACACCTTC,CASSLVAGSYGYTF
TRBD2,TRBJ2-2,TRBV5-6,NA,TGTGCCAGCAGCTTCCTAGGTAGCGGGAGCTCCGGGGAGCTGTTTTTT,CASSFLGSGSSGELFF
TRBD1,TRBJ2-2,TRBV27,once,TGTGCCAGCAGTTTGAGGACAGGGGTAAACACCGGGGAGCTGTTTTTT,CASSLRTGVNTGELFF
TRBD1,TRBJ1-6,TRBV9,NA,TGTGCCAGCAGCGAGCAGGGGGATTCACCCCTCCACTTT,CASSEQGDSPLHF